The subject of this entry is one TCR beta chain. This CDR3 is also generated by other DNA sequences in the sample. The data belong to a study of blood T cell repertoires in COVID-19. The protocol was immunoSEQ multiplex PCR, while the TCRdb copy is restricted to in-frame clones and leaves out a portion. The sample carries 65,000 to 75,000 clones, roughly 90% recorded once. The TCR originated in a man aged 50 or older with active COVID-19. What was sequenced was peripheral blood.

The CDR3 nucleotides read TGTGCCAGCAGCCTTCAAGAGACCCAGTACTTC. This encodes CASSLQETQYF. The chain is built from TRBV7-2 and TRBJ2-5; D ambiguous. Per germline, CDR1 SGHTA and CDR2 FQGNSA. There are 11 residues in the CDR3. The V end lost 5 bases, the J end lost 2 bases, and 3 bases lay between the germline ends.